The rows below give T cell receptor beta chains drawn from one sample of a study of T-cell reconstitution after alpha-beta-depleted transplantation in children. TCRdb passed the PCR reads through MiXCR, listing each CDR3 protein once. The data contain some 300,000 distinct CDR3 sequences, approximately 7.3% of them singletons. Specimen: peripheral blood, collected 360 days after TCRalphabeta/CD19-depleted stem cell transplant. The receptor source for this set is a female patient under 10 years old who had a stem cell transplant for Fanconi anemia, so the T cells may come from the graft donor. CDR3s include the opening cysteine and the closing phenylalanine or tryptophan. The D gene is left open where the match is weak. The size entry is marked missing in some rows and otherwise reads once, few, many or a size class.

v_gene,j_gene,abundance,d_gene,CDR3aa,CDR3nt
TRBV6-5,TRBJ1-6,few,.,CASSPSWATNSPLHF,TGTGCCAGCAGCCCTAGCTGGGCAACCAATTCACCCCTCCACTTT
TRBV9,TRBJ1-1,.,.,CASSPRTGQNTEAFF,TGTGCCAGCAGCCCCCGGACGGGTCAGAACACTGAAGCTTTCTTT
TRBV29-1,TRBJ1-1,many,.,CSGSDREAFF,TGCAGCGGATCGGACAGAGAAGCTTTCTTT
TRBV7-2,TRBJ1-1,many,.,CASSLAGTAEAFF,TGTGCCAGCAGCTTAGCGGGTACAGCTGAAGCTTTCTTT
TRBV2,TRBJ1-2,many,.,CASSQTGMSGYTF,TGTGCCAGCAGCCAAACAGGAATGAGTGGCTACACCTTC
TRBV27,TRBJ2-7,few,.,CASSRQGPQVYEQYF,TGTGCCAGCAGTAGGCAGGGGCCGCAAGTCTACGAGCAGTACTTC
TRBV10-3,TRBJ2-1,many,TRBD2,CAISGGLDSYNEQFF,TGTGCCATCAGTGGGGGACTAGACTCCTACAATGAGCAGTTCTTC
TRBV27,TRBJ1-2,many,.,CASSLLPSLYGYTF,TGTGCCAGCAGTTTATTGCCGTCCCTCTATGGCTACACCTTC
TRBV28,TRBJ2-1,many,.,CATRINNEQFF,TGTGCCACCCGGATTAACAATGAGCAGTTCTTC
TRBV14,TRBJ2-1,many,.,CASSQASGDMYNEQFF,TGTGCCAGCAGCCAAGCTTCAGGGGATATGTACAATGAGCAGTTCTTC
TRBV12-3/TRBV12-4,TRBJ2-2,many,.,CASSSTNAGELFF,TGTGCCAGCAGTTCGACAAACGCCGGGGAGCTGTTTTTT
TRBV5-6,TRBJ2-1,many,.,CASSSLGDLSNEQFF,TGTGCCAGCAGCTCGTTGGGGGATTTATCGAATGAGCAGTTCTTC
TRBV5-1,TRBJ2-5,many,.,CASSLEGTEKTQYF,TGCGCCAGCAGCTTGGAAGGAACGGAAAAGACCCAGTACTTC
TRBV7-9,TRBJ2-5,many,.,CASRRESEETQYF,TGTGCCAGCAGAAGGGAGTCCGAAGAGACCCAGTACTTC
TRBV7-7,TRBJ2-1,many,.,CASSPDWFSYNEQFF,TGTGCCAGCAGTCCCGACTGGTTCTCTTACAATGAGCAGTTCTTC
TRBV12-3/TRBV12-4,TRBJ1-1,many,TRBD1,CASSSYRGGNTEAFF,TGTGCCAGCAGTTCGTACAGGGGCGGTAACACTGAAGCTTTCTTT
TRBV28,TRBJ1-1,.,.,CASSYPQVTAFF,TGTGCCAGCAGTTACCCACAGGTCACAGCTTTCTTT
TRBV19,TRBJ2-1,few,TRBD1,CATLPGTGYIDEQFF,TGTGCCACCCTTCCAGGGACAGGGTATATCGATGAGCAGTTCTTC
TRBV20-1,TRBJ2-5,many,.,CSASLGETQYF,TGCAGTGCTAGCTTAGGAGAGACCCAGTACTTC
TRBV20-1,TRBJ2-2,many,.,CSARAFGFGELFF,TGCAGTGCTAGAGCGTTCGGGTTCGGGGAGCTGTTTTTT
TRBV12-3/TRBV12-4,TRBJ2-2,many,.,CASRGGQMAGELFF,TGTGCCAGCAGGGGGGGGCAAATGGCCGGGGAGCTGTTTTTT
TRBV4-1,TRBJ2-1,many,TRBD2,CASSQEGRVDEQFF,TGCGCCAGCAGCCAAGAGGGGAGGGTGGATGAGCAGTTCTTC
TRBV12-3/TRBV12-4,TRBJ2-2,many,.,CASSFFGTNTGELFF,TGTGCCAGCAGTTTTTTCGGGACGAACACCGGGGAGCTGTTTTTT
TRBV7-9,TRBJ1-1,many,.,CASSPLQGTEAFF,TGTGCCAGCAGCCCCCTTCAGGGCACTGAAGCTTTCTTT
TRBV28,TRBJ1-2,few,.,CASSLAGRVLSNYGYTF,TGTGCCAGCAGTTTAGCCGGCAGGGTACTATCTAACTATGGCTACACCTTC
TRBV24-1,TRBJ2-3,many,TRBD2,CATSDPGLAGDTQYF,TGTGCCACCAGTGACCCCGGACTAGCTGGAGATACGCAGTATTTT